These T cell receptor beta chains were read from a single sample in a study of OX40 agonist ivuxolimab in advanced cancers. Assay used: immunoSEQ multiplex PCR; TCRdb lists only in-frame clones, some missing. The table shows 60,000 to 85,000 clones, with roughly 90% occurring only once. Source: CD4+ or CD8+ T cells sorted from blood, taken in a trial of the OX40 agonist ivuxolimab. These receptors all stem from an adult with an advanced solid tumor such as melanoma, head and neck, liver or kidney cancer. Each CDR3 is given with its conserved first and last residue.

13,TRBV7-9,TRBJ1-1,CASSLVLNTEAFF
17,TRBV7-2,TRBJ2-7,CASSLEGGRRSSYEQYF
17,TRBV19,TRBJ1-5,CASSIPPRGRSNQPQHF
11,TRBV15,TRBJ2-1,CATSSSYEQFF
15,TRBV5-1,TRBJ1-2,CASSLTAGNNYGYTF
13,TRBV19,TRBJ1-2,CASSPRGIGGYTF
13,TRBV7-3,TRBJ2-7,CASSPGYTYEQYF
19,TRBV7-2,TRBJ2-2,CASSSPRRASGRATGELFF
16,TRBV5-1,TRBJ2-1,CASSLERASVYNEQFF
21,TRBV12-5,TRBJ2-5,CASGLVTRTRVDRYPQETQYF
14,TRBV7-9,TRBJ2-7,CASSTGGRFTEQYF
16,TRBV7-2,TRBJ2-1,CASSLGSRGFYNEQFF
14,TRBV5-1,TRBJ2-7,CASSQDLSSYEQYF
17,TRBV5-1,TRBJ2-1,CASSLHRLAGGIYEQFF
13,TRBV27,TRBJ2-1,CASSLGQGNEQFF
15,TRBV6-5,TRBJ2-2,CASSPVRLGSGELFF
17,TRBV19,TRBJ2-2,CASSGGLGRTNTGELFF
16,TRBV5-1,TRBJ2-7,CASSFGLGLNSYEQYF
14,TRBV18,TRBJ1-2,CASSPGPLIHGYTF
14,TRBV27,TRBJ2-7,CASSKGGPSYEQYF
14,TRBV7-2,TRBJ2-7,CASSLGLARGEQYF
14,TRBV4-2,TRBJ2-7,CASSVSTSSYEQYF
14,TRBV30,TRBJ1-5,CAWSPGTGIQPQHF
14,TRBV7-9,TRBJ1-6,CASSSDTFNSPLHF
17,TRBV11-2,TRBJ2-5,CASSLDLAGGVLETQYF
13,TRBV2,TRBJ1-2,CASSDDRVGGYTF
13,TRBV21-1,TRBJ2-7,CASSKVRGHEQYF
14,TRBV19,TRBJ1-5,CASSIVRGSQPQHF
14,TRBV7-9,TRBJ1-6,CASSSRSGDSPLHF
12,TRBV29-1,TRBJ1-1,CSVARGNTEAFF
14,TRBV18,TRBJ1-4,CASSPDLQQKKLFF
17,TRBV13,TRBJ2-5,CASSLDALGRGPETQYF
15,TRBV19,TRBJ1-1,CASSRRQGSNTEAFF
14,TRBV11-2,TRBJ2-7,CASSPQGFGGEQYF
16,TRBV7-3,TRBJ2-5,CASIKLKGSLMETQYF
15,TRBV5-1,TRBJ2-5,CASSFPGTGKETQYF
13,TRBV4-3,TRBJ2-3,CASSHLHGDTQYF
14,TRBV9,TRBJ2-1,CASSVGTRSNEQFF
14,TRBV5-4,TRBJ2-4,CASSLAGAKNIQYF
14,TRBV7-2,TRBJ1-1,CASSISRGTPEAFF
15,TRBV5-1,TRBJ2-7,CASSLGTGNSYEQYF
13,TRBV4-3,TRBJ2-7,CASSARNKDEQYF
13,TRBV4-1,TRBJ2-5,CASSRLVGETQYF
15,TRBV7-9,TRBJ1-3,CASSLKLSSGNTIYF
13,TRBV6-6,TRBJ1-1,CASRDRGRAEAFF
16,TRBV5-1,TRBJ2-5,CASSLARAGGKETQYF
15,TRBV11-3,TRBJ2-2,CASSKTGANTGELFF
13,TRBV7-6,TRBJ2-7,CASSSVAGGEQYF
13,TRBV11-3,TRBJ2-3,CASSPGGTDTQYF
14,TRBV7-2,TRBJ1-5,CASSFGQGEQPQHF
16,TRBV27,TRBJ2-6,CASSLLGTSGANVLTF
15,TRBV28,TRBJ2-3,CASSSGDHGADTQYF
15,TRBV7-9,TRBJ2-1,CASSFTSGAYNEQFF